This T cell receptor (beta chain) was identified in a study of T cell responses to AZD1222 COVID-19 vaccine. Study outcomes and limitations: It was only after the peak T cell response that any repertoires were sampled. Baseline seropositivity occurred in only a handful of AZD1222 recipients.

About this clone: The antigen is unknown.

Profiled with immunoSEQ multiplex PCR; TCRdb holds only in-frame clones, not every one. The sample lists about 150,000 clones; approximately 92% were seen once. CDR3 size: 14 residues. Germline CDR1 is LNHDA and CDR2 is SQIVND (reference sequence). Trimming removed 5 bases at V and 2 bases at J, with 10 bases between. Source: peripheral blood, taken on day 0 of AZD1222 vaccination. The TCR was taken from an adult in good health. The gene calls are TRBV19 and TRBJ1-5; D ambiguous. The DNA of the CDR3 is TGTGCCAGTAGTTTTAAGGTACGCAATCAGCCCCAGCATTTT. Amino acids: CASSFKVRNQPQHF.